Below, 9 T cell receptor beta chains from the same sample are listed, as sequenced in a study of OX40 agonist ivuxolimab in advanced cancers. Some clones are missing from TCRdb's copy, which holds only in-frame ones; the method was immunoSEQ multiplex PCR. Seen here are over 45,000 clones, about 89% observed once, and the top ten hold 25% to 40%. The input for sequencing was CD4+ or CD8+ T cells sorted from blood, taken in a trial of the OX40 agonist ivuxolimab. Receptors originate from an adult with an advanced solid tumor such as melanoma, head and neck, liver or kidney cancer.

The sample holds one count of this clone. V is TRBV7-9 and J is TRBJ2-7, with TRBD2 identical over 11 bases. V shed 4 bases, J shed 9 bases, and the junction held 11 bases outside the gene matches. Per the germline V gene, CDR1 is SEHNR and CDR2 is FQNEAQ (reference sequence). CDR3 length: 15 residues. Here the CDR3 reads CASSSVVAGGFGQYF. In DNA, the CDR3 is TGTGCCAGCAGCTCAGTTGTAGCGGGAGGGTTCGGGCAGTACTTC.

The chain links TRBV27 to TRBJ2-1; either TRBD1 or TRBD2 may supply D (5 bases each). The CDR3 is made up of 14 amino acids. With 10 bases removed from V and 4 bases from J, the gap between germline ends came to 17 bases. The germline V gene encodes CDR1 MNHEY and CDR2 SMNVEV (reference sequence). CDR3 region: CATSRGPGYNEQFF. CDR3 DNA sequence: TGTGCCACTTCACGGGGACCTGGTTACAATGAGCAGTTCTTC.

The V and J genes are TRBV19 and TRBJ2-7; TRBD1 or TRBD2 may be the D gene (5 bases each). The germline V and J ends were trimmed by 4 bases and 4 bases, with 17 bases remaining between them. This CDR3 spans 15 amino acids. CDR1 and CDR2 from the germline V gene are LNHDA and SQIVND (reference sequence). In DNA, the CDR3 is TGTGCCAGTAGTACGGGCCCCGGGGCGGGTTACGAGCAGTACTTC. Protein product: CASSTGPGAGYEQYF. Supplemented by reference TRBV19 and TRBJ2-7, the full variable domain reads DGGITQSPKYLFRKEGQNVTLSCEQNLNHDAMYWYRQDPGQGLRLIYYSQIVNDFQKGDIAEGYSVSREKKESFPLTVTSAQKNPTAFYLCASSTGPGAGYEQYFGPGTRLTVT.

CDR3 DNA sequence: TGTGCCAGCAGCACGAGCCCGGGTGAGCAGTTCTTC. It yields the protein CASSTSPGEQFF. This rearrangement joins TRBV9 to TRBJ2-1; no clear D. V was clipped by 4 bases and J by 9 bases, with 11 bases between them. Germline V lookup: CDR1 SGDLS, CDR2 YYNGEE. There are 12 residues in the CDR3.

This chain joins TRBV28 and TRBJ2-5; tentative D call: TRBD1 (7 bases). Between the trimmed V and J ends, which lost 4 bases and 9 bases, there was a span of 27 bases. Germline CDR1 MDHEN, CDR2 SYDVKM. The CDR3 has 17 amino acids. The CDR3, as DNA: TGTGCCAGCAGTTCCCTATCCAAAGACAGGGAGGATCGGGCCCAGTACTTC. Protein sequence: CASSSLSKDREDRAQYF.

This clone came up a few times. The chain couples TRBV7-9 to TRBJ1-5; no clear D. The germline V gene encodes CDR1 SEHNR and CDR2 FQNEAQ (reference sequence). The CDR3 loop spans 13 amino acids. With 2 bases removed from V and 4 bases from J, the gap between germline ends came to 6 bases. This CDR3 reads CASSLYRNQPQHF. CDR3 in DNA: TGTGCCAGCAGCTTATATAGAAATCAGCCCCAGCATTTT.

V and J are TRBV10-1 and TRBJ2-1; 8 bases match TRBD2. The CDR3 is made up of 15 amino acids. CDR1 and CDR2 from the germline V gene are WNHNN and SYGVQD (reference sequence). J was trimmed by 8 bases and V by 2 bases; bases with no gene match: 8. The CDR3 region is CASSETSGSWDEQFF. DNA of the CDR3: TGCGCCAGCAGTGAGACAAGCGGGAGCTGGGATGAGCAGTTCTTC.

The gene calls are TRBV6-5 and TRBJ1-3; D ambiguous. The CDR3 spans 15 residues. The V gene lost 0 bases and the J gene lost 0 bases, with 6 bases spanning the gap. Per the germline V gene, CDR1 is MNHEY and CDR2 is SVGAGI. CDR3 sequence (DNA): TGTGCCAGCAGTTACTCGACCTACTCTGGAAACACCATATATTTT. Translation gives CASSYSTYSGNTIYF.

This chain joins TRBV6-5 and TRBJ1-5, with TRBD1 matching over 11 bases. V dropped 2 bases and J dropped 6; count of bases not matched to a gene: 0. Germline CDR1 is MNHEY and CDR2 is SVGAGI. The CDR3 totals 14 residues. CDR3 bases: TGTGCCAGCAGTTACGGGACAGGGGGTCAGCCCCAGCATTTT. Encoded protein: CASSYGTGGQPQHF.